Below, one T cell receptor (beta chain) is given with its context. The sample originates from a study of blood T cell repertoires in COVID-19. Across the study: Sources were T cells, B-cell-depleted T cells, or PBMCs; the material itself was cDNA or gDNA.

Participant ages covered about 18 to 100 years across 25 or so US areas. Within 2 weeks of study entry, exposed participants had contacted a PCR-confirmed or clinician-diagnosed COVID-19 case. Per the authors' pipeline: Amplification with reference gene primers provided the estimates of nucleated cell counts. Produced via immunoSEQ multiplex PCR; TCRdb's table is partial and in-frame only. The D gene and trimming were derived from the DNA, and the V and J assignments and clone size from that table. The table shows approximately 300,000 clones, with roughly nine tenths occurring only once. The receptor was derived from a woman in her 30s who had been exposed to COVID-19. Source material: PBMCs or T cells enriched from blood (not recorded which).

The CDR3 loop is CASSTRDGQGHGYTF. CDR3 nucleotide sequence: TGTGCCAGTAGTACAAGGGACGGACAGGGCCATGGCTACACCTTC. This chain links TRBV19 with TRBJ1-2, with TRBD1 matching 8 bases. V gave up 4 bases and J gave up 6 bases; unmatched junction bases: 10. This CDR3 has 15 residues. From germline, CDR1 is LNHDA and CDR2 SQIVND (reference sequence).